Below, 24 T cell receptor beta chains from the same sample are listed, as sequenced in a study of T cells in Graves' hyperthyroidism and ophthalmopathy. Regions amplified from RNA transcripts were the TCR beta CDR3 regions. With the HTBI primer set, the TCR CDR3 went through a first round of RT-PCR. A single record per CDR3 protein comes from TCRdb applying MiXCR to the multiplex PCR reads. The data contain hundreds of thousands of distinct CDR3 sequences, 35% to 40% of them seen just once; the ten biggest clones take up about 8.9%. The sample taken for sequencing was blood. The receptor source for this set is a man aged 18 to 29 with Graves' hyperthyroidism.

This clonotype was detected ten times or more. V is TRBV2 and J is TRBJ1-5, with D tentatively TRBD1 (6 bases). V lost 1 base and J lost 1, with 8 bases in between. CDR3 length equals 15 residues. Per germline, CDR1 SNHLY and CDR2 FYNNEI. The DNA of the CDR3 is TGTGCCAGCAGTGAAGTCAGGGGAAGCAATCAGCCCCAGCATTTT. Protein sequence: CASSEVRGSNQPQHF.

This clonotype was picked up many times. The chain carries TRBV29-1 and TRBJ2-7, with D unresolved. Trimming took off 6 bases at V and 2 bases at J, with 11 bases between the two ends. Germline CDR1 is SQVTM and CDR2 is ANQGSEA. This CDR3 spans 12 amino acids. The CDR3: CSVQGTTYEQYF. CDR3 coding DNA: TGCAGCGTACAAGGTACCACCTACGAGCAGTACTTC.

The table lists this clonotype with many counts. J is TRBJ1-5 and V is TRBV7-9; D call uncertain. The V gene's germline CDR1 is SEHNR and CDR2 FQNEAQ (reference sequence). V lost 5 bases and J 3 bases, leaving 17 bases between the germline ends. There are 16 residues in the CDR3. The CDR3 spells CASSDSSTDLNQPQHF. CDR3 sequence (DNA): TGTGCCAGCAGCGATTCTTCCACAGATCTCAATCAGCCCCAGCATTTT. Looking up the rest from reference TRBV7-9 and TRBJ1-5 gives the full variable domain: DTGVSQNPRHKITKRGQNVTFRCDPISEHNRLYWYRQTLGQGPEFLTYFQNEAQLEKSRLLSDRFSAERPKGSFSTLEIQRTEQGDSAMYLCASSDSSTDLNQPQHFGDGTRLSIL.

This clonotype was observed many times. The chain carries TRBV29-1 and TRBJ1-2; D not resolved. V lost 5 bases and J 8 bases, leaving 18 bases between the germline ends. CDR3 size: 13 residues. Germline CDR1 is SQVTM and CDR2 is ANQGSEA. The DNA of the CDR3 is TGCAGCGTTCAGCATGAGTTGAACGTAGGCTACACCTTC. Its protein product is CSVQHELNVGYTF.

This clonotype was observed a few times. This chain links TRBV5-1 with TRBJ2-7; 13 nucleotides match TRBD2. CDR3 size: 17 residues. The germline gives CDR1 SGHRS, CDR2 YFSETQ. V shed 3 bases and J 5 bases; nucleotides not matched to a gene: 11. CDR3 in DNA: TGCGCCAGCAGCTCCATCCCCGGCGGGACTAGCGGGGACGAGCAGTACTTC. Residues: CASSSIPGGTSGDEQYF.

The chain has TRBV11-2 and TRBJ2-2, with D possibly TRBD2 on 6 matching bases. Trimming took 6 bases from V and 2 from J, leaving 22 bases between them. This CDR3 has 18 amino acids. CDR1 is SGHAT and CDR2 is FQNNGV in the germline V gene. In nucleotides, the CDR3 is TGTGCCAGCAGTGACTCGCGCATAGCGGACTTTAACACCGGGGAGCTGTTTTTT. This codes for CASSDSRIADFNTGELFF.

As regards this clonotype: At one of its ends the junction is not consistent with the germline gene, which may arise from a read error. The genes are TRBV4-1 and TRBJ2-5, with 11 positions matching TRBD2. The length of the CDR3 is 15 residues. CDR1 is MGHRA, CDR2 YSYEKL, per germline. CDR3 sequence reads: CASSPGLAEQETQYF. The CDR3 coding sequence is TGTGCCAGCAGCCCGGGACTAGCGGAGCAAGAGACCCAGTACTTC.

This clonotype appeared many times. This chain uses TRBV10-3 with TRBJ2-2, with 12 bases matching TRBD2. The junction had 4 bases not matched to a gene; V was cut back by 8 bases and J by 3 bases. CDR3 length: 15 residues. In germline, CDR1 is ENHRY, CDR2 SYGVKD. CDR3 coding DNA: TGTGCCATCGGTGGGACTAGCGGGTACACCGGGGAGCTGTTTTTT. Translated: CAIGGTSGYTGELFF.

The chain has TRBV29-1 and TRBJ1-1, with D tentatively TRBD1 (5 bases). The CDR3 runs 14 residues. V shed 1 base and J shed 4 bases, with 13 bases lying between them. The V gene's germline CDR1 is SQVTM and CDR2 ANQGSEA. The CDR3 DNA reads TGCAGCGTTGAAGCAGGGCCGACTTCCACTGAAGCTTTCTTT. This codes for CSVEAGPTSTEAFF.

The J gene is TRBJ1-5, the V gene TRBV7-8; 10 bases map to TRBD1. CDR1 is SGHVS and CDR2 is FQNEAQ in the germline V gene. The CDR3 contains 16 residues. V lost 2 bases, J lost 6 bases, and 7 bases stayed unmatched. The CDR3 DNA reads TGTGCCAGCAGCTTATTATGGGACAGGGGCAGTCAGCCCCAGCATTTT. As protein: CASSLLWDRGSQPQHF.

The DNA of the CDR3 is TGTGCCAGCAGCTCAGAAGGACGGGTAAATGAAAAACTGTTTTTT. Its translation: CASSSEGRVNEKLFF. The chain has TRBV4-2 and TRBJ1-4; D is unresolved. Deletions cut 5 bases from V and 5 bases from J, with 15 bases between. CDR3 length: 15 residues. Germline V lookup: CDR1 LGHNA, CDR2 YNFKEQ.

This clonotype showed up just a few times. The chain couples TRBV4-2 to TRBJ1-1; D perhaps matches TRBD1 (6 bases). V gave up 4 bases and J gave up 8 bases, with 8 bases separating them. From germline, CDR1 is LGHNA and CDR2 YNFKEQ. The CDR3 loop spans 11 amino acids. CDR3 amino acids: CASSRGQEAFF. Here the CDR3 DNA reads TGTGCCAGCAGCCGAGGACAGGAAGCTTTCTTT.

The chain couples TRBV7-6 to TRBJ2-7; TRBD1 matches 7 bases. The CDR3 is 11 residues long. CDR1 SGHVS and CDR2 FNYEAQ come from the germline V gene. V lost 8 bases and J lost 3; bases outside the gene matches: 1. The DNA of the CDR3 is TGTGCCAGCGACAGGGTCTACGAGCAGTACTTC. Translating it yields CASDRVYEQYF.

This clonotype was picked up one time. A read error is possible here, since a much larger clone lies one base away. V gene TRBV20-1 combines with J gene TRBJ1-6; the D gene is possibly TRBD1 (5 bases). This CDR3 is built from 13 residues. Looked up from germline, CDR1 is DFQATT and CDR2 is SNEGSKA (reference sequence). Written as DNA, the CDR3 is TGCAGTGCCAAGGACACCTATAATTCACCCCCCCACTTT. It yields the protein CSAKDTYNSPPHF.

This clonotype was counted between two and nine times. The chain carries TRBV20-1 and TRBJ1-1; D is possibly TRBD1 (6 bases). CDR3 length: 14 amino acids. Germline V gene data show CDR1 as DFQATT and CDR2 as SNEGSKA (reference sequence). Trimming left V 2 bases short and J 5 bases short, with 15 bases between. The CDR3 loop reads CSARIPGAGTEAFF. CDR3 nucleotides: TGCAGTGCTAGAATCCCGGGGGCGGGAACTGAAGCTTTCTTT.

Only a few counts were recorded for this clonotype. The CDR3 nucleotides are TGTGCCACCGGGACAGGGAGAGGTCAGCCCCAGCATTTT. The encoded protein is CATGTGRGQPQHF. The chain joins TRBV10-3 to TRBJ1-5; the match to TRBD1 covers 9 bases. The junction had 7 bases not matched to a gene; V was cut back by 10 bases and J by 6 bases. Germline values: CDR1 ENHRY, CDR2 SYGVKD. This CDR3 is built from 13 residues.

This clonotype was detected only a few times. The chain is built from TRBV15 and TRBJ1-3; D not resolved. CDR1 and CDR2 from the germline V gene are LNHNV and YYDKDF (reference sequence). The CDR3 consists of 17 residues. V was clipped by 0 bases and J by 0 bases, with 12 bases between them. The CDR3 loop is CATSRDIGQLSGNTIYF. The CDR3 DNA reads TGTGCCACCAGCAGAGATATAGGTCAGCTCTCTGGAAACACCATATATTTT.

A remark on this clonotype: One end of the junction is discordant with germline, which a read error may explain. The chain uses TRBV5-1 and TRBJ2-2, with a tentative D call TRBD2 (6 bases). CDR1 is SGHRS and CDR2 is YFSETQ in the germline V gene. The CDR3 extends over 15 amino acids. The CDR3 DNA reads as TGCGCCAGCAGCTTGCCACTAGTAGACACCGGGGGGCTGTTTTTT. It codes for CASSLPLVDTGGLFF.

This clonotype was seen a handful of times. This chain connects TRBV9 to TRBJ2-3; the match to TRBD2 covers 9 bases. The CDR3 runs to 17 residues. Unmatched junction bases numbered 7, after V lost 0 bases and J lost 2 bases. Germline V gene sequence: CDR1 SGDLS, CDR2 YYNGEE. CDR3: CASSVAGRGGNTDTQYF. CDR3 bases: TGTGCCAGCAGCGTAGCTGGGCGGGGGGGCAACACAGATACGCAGTATTTT.

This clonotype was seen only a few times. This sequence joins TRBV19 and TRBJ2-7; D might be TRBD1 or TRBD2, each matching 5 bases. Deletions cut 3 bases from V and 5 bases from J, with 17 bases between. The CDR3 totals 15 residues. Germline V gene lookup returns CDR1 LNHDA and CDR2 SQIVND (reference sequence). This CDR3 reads CASSMDVEGPDEQYF. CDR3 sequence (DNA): TGTGCCAGTAGTATGGATGTCGAGGGACCCGACGAGCAGTACTTC. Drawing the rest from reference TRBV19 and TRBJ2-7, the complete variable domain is DGGITQSPKYLFRKEGQNVTLSCEQNLNHDAMYWYRQDPGQGLRLIYYSQIVNDFQKGDIAEGYSVSREKKESFPLTVTSAQKNPTAFYLCASSMDVEGPDEQYFGPGTRLTVT.

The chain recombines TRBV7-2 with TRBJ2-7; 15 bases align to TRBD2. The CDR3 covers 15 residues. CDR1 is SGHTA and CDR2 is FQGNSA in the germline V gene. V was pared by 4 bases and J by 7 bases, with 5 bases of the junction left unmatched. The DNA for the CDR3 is TGTGCCAGCAGCTCGGGACTAGCGGGGGGTAATGAGCAGTACTTC. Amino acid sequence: CASSSGLAGGNEQYF.

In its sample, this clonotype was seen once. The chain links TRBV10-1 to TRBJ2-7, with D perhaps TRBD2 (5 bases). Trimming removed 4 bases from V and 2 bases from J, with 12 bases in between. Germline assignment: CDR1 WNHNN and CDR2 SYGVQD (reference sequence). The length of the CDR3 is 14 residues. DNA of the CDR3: TGCGCCAGCAGTGGGGCGGGCAGAACCTACGAGCAGTACTTC. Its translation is CASSGAGRTYEQYF.

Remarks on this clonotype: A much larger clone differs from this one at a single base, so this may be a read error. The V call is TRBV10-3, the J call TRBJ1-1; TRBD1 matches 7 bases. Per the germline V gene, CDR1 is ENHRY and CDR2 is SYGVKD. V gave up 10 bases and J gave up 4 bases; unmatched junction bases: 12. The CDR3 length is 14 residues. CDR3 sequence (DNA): TGTGCCAGCAGCCAAACTACAGGGGCCACTGAAGCTTTCTTT. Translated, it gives CASSQTTGATEAFF.

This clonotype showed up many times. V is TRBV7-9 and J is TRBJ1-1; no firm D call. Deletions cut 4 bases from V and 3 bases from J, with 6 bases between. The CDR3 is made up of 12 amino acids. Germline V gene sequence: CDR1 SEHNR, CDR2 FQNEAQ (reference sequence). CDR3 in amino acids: CASSWADTEAFF. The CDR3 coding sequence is TGTGCCAGCAGCTGGGCGGACACTGAAGCTTTCTTT.